This TCR beta chain comes out of a study of OX40 agonist ivuxolimab in advanced cancers. Turning to the study itself: Ivuxolimab, which patients received intravenously every 2 weeks, was dosed at 0.01 to 10 mg/kg.

Assay used: immunoSEQ multiplex PCR; TCRdb lists only in-frame clones, some missing. The data show roughly 5,100 clones, approximately 72% seen once. The sequencing here drew on CD4+ or CD8+ T cells sorted from blood, taken in a trial of the OX40 agonist ivuxolimab. This clonotype was sampled from an adult with an advanced solid tumor such as melanoma, head and neck, liver or kidney cancer.

The CDR3 nucleotides are TGTGCCAGCAGCGCTGATCCGAATTACAATGAGCAGTTCTTC. Amino acids: CASSADPNYNEQFF. J is TRBJ2-1 and V is TRBV7-3; D gene ambiguous. The CDR3 covers 14 residues. V was trimmed by 5 bases and J by 4 bases, leaving 12 bases between them. Germline values: CDR1 SGHTA, CDR2 FQGTGA.